This TCR beta chain came from a study of blood T cell repertoires in COVID-19. Per germline, CDR1 KGHDR and CDR2 SFDVKD. The CDR3 covers 18 residues. V shed 1 base, J shed 2 bases, and the junction held 11 bases outside the gene matches. Repertoires were generated with immunoSEQ multiplex PCR, while TCRdb's copy carries only in-frame clones and drops some. Of a few hundred thousand clones listed, more than 70% are singletons. The sequence was collected from a human donor in a cohort sampled during active COVID-19. The rearrangement uses TRBV24-1 and TRBJ2-5; 8 positions match TRBD2. The specimen was peripheral blood. Here the CDR3 DNA reads TGTGCCACCAGTGATTTCTCTGGGGGACTAGAGGGTCAAGAGACCCAGTACTTC. Protein sequence: CATSDFSGGLEGQETQYF.